The 21 T cell receptor beta chains in this list originate from one sample, sequenced in a study of glioma-infiltrating T cells. The iRepertoire nested amplicon-rescue multiplex PCR amplified TCR alpha and beta CDR3s from RNA. Each CDR3 protein is one row after TCRdb ran MiXCR on the multiplex PCR reads. The sample lists around 43,000 distinct CDR3 sequences, under 25% seen once, with 6% to 7% in the top ten. The sample consisted of glioma tissue, nonneoplastic brain tissue, or PBMCs (not recorded which). These receptors were taken from a human donor with low-grade glioma or glioblastoma, undergoing nonglioma brain surgery, or in good health (not recorded which).

On this clonotype: This sequence may be a read error, since a much larger clone differs from it by one base. V usage is TRBV2 and J usage is TRBJ2-1; perhaps TRBD2 as D (6 bases). Germline V gene data show CDR1 as SNHLY and CDR2 as FYNNEI. This CDR3 contains 15 residues. CDR3 protein: CASSPQAGSYNEEFF. The CDR3 DNA reads TGTGCCAGCAGTCCCCAAGCGGGCTCCTACAATGAGGAGTTCTTC.

Comment on this clonotype: A read error may account for a junction end that differs from germline. The rearrangement uses TRBV19 and TRBJ1-5; D is unclear. Germline CDR1 and CDR2: LNHDA and SQIVND (reference sequence). This CDR3 spans 12 amino acids. The CDR3 DNA sequence: TGTGCCGGTAGTATATATGGGCAGCCCCAGCATTTT. It codes for CAGSIYGQPQHF. The complete variable domain, with remaining parts taken from reference TRBV19 and TRBJ1-5, reads DGGITQSPKYLFRKEGQNVTLSCEQNLNHDAMYWYRQDPGQGLRLIYYSQIVNDFQKGDIAEGYSVSREKKESFPLTVTSAQKNPTAFYLCAGSIYGQPQHFGDGTRLSIL.

Remarks on this clonotype: Since the CDR3 does not end with the conserved phenylalanine or tryptophan, this likely comes from a read error. The V gene is TRBV29-1, the J gene TRBJ1-1; 10 bases are a match to TRBD1. The V and J ends lost 3 bases and 10 bases, in that order; junction bases with no gene match: 2. Germline loops: CDR1 SQVTM, CDR2 ANQGSEA. The CDR3 is 11 residues long. The CDR3 nucleotides are TGCAGCGTTGAGGGGGACAGGGGAGCTTTCCTT. It specifies CSVEGDRGAFL.

This clonotype was detected ten times or more. DNA for the CDR3: TGTGCCAGCAGCTTAACCGCCCCGGGTACGCAGTATTTT. This encodes CASSLTAPGTQYF. The V gene is TRBV7-2, the J gene TRBJ2-3; D unclear. The CDR3 length is 13 residues. The germline gives CDR1 SGHTA, CDR2 FQGNSA. The germline V and J ends were trimmed by 2 bases and 8 bases, with 11 bases remaining between them.

Many counts were recorded for this clonotype. The chain combines TRBV7-9 with TRBJ1-1; no reliable D call. Germline V gene lookup returns CDR1 SEHNR and CDR2 FQNEAQ (reference sequence). There are 15 residues in the CDR3. Deletions cut 5 bases from V and 2 bases from J, with 15 bases between. CDR3 DNA sequence: TGTGCCAGCAGCGCTAGTGGGCACAGTAACACTGAAGCTTTCTTT. Its protein is CASSASGHSNTEAFF.

This clonotype was detected ten times or more. The genes are TRBV28 and TRBJ2-1, with 7 bases aligning to TRBD1. The CDR3 is 16 residues long. V shed 5 bases, J shed 0 bases, and the junction held 7 bases outside the gene matches. Germline assignment: CDR1 MDHEN and CDR2 SYDVKM. This CDR3 reads CASSQTGSASYNEQFF. CDR3 bases: TGTGCCAGCAGTCAGACAGGGTCGGCCTCCTACAATGAGCAGTTCTTC.

The table lists this clonotype with a few counts. This chain uses TRBV2 with TRBJ2-1; 10 bases agree with TRBD1. The CDR3 is 14 amino acids. Trimming cost V 3 bases and J 7 bases; bases outside gene matches: 3. The germline V gene has CDR1 SNHLY and CDR2 FYNNEI. Here the CDR3 reads CASSETDRGNEQFF. In DNA form, the CDR3 reads TGTGCCAGCAGTGAGACGGACAGGGGGAATGAGCAGTTCTTC. Based on the CDR3 plus reference TRBV2 and TRBJ2-1, the full variable domain is EPEVTQTPSHQVTQMGQEVILRCVPISNHLYFYWYRQILGQKVEFLVSFYNNEISEKSEIFDDQFSVERPDGSNFTLKIRSTKLEDSAMYFCASSETDRGNEQFFGPGTRLTVL.

This clonotype was recorded a few times. A much larger clonotype is one base distant, so this may be a read error. The CDR3 does not end in the conserved phenylalanine or tryptophan, so this is likely a read error. The chain couples TRBV7-9 to TRBJ1-1, with a weak D call TRBD1 (5 bases). This CDR3 comprises 17 residues. The V end lost 11 bases, the J end lost 1 base, and 26 bases lay between the germline ends. CDR1 is SEHNR, CDR2 FQNEAQ, per germline (reference sequence). The CDR3 DNA sequence: TGTGCCGCATCCTTCCTAGTTGGATCAGGGTCGAACACTGAAGCTTTCGTT. It yields the protein CAASFLVGSGSNTEAFV.

This clonotype occurred many times. The V call is TRBV20-1, the J call TRBJ2-7; 11 positions agree with TRBD1. The CDR3 loop spans 14 amino acids. Per the germline V gene, CDR1 is DFQATT and CDR2 is SNEGSKA (reference sequence). Trimming cost V 4 bases and J 4 bases; bases outside gene matches: 6. The CDR3 DNA follows: TGCAGTGCTACGGGACAGGGGGTTAGTTACGAGCAGTACTTC. Protein product: CSATGQGVSYEQYF.

As to this clonotype: A much bigger clone sits one base away, suggesting this may be a read error. This CDR3 is missing its conserved last phenylalanine or tryptophan, likely due to a read error. The chain recombines TRBV7-2 with TRBJ2-7; 11 nucleotides agree with TRBD2. V lost 5 bases, J lost 2 bases, and 8 bases stayed unmatched. Germline loops: CDR1 SGHTA, CDR2 FQGNSA. The CDR3 extends over 16 amino acids. In DNA, the CDR3 is TGTGCCAGCAGCGCCGCGACTAGCGGGATCACCTACGAGCAGTACCTC. It specifies CASSAATSGITYEQYL.

The table lists this clonotype with many counts. This chain connects TRBV28 to TRBJ2-3; D unclear. CDR1 is MDHEN and CDR2 is SYDVKM in the germline V gene. V shed 2 bases and J shed 0 bases, with 12 bases lying between them. The CDR3 covers 16 residues. CDR3 sequence (DNA): TGTGCCAGCAGTTTACCCCCCGAGCTAAGCACAGATACGCAGTATTTT. Its protein is CASSLPPELSTDTQYF. The full variable domain, rest sourced from reference TRBV28 and TRBJ2-3, is DVKVTQSSRYLVKRTGEKVFLECVQDMDHENMFWYRQDPGLGLRLIYFSYDVKMKEKGDIPEGYSVSREKKERFSLILESASTNQTSMYLCASSLPPELSTDTQYFGPGTRLTVL.

In its sample, this clonotype was seen many times. The J gene is TRBJ2-3, the V gene TRBV7-8; D call uncertain. The V end lost 7 bases, the J end lost 1 base, and 24 bases lay between the germline ends. This CDR3 is 18 amino acids long. CDR1 is SGHVS, CDR2 FQNEAQ, per germline. The CDR3 bases are TGTGCCAGCACCTCCTTAATAGGGTACCCATATGGCACAGATACGCAGTATTTT. Its translation: CASTSLIGYPYGTDTQYF. Full variable domain (rest looked up from reference TRBV7-8 and TRBJ2-3): GAGVSQSPRYKVAKRGQDVALRCDPISGHVSLFWYQQALGQGPEFLTYFQNEAQLDKSGLPSDRFFAERPEGSVSTLKIQRTQQEDSAVYLCASTSLIGYPYGTDTQYFGPGTRLTVL.

This clonotype was counted many times. J is TRBJ2-3 and V is TRBV3-1; tentatively, D is TRBD1 (6 bases). CDR1 LGHDT and CDR2 YNNKEL come from the germline V gene (reference sequence). Trimming pared 2 bases from V and 7 bases from J, leaving 10 bases between. This CDR3 has 13 residues. CDR3 sequence (DNA): TGTGCCAGCAGCCAACTGAGGGGGTATACGCAGTATTTT. Protein product: CASSQLRGYTQYF.

A word on this clonotype: The junction differs from germline at one of its ends, possibly a read error. The chain couples TRBV7-2 to TRBJ2-1, with 7 bases that match TRBD1. Germline-derived CDR1 and CDR2 are SGHTA and FQGNSA. The CDR3 loop spans 14 amino acids. CDR3 protein: CASSSRRGGNKQFF. DNA of the CDR3: TGTGCCAGCAGCTCCCGACGAGGGGGCAATAAGCAGTTCTTC.

Many counts were recorded for this clonotype. The chain joins TRBV19 to TRBJ1-5; possibly TRBD1 for D (5 bases). V shed 7 bases and J shed 7 bases, with 23 bases lying between them. The CDR3 is made up of 16 amino acids. The germline CDR1 and CDR2 sequences are LNHDA and SQIVND (reference sequence). CDR3 protein: CASNPAHEQGGQPQHF. In DNA, the CDR3 is TGTGCCAGTAATCCGGCCCATGAGCAGGGTGGGCAGCCCCAGCATTTT. Full variable domain (outside the CDR3, taken from reference TRBV19 and TRBJ1-5): DGGITQSPKYLFRKEGQNVTLSCEQNLNHDAMYWYRQDPGQGLRLIYYSQIVNDFQKGDIAEGYSVSREKKESFPLTVTSAQKNPTAFYLCASNPAHEQGGQPQHFGDGTRLSIL.

This clonotype was counted many times. The genes are TRBV27 and TRBJ2-7, with 11 bases that match TRBD1. The germline V gene encodes CDR1 MNHEY and CDR2 SMNVEV (reference sequence). V gave up 6 bases and J gave up 4 bases; unmatched junction bases: 5. This CDR3 region has 14 residues. The CDR3 is CASRDRGLRYEQYF. The CDR3 DNA follows: TGTGCCAGCAGGGACAGGGGGCTTCGGTACGAGCAGTACTTC.

This clonotype has ten or more counts. The gene calls are TRBV5-1 and TRBJ1-1; D is uncertain. The CDR3 loop spans 15 amino acids. Germline-derived CDR1 and CDR2 are SGHRS and YFSETQ. Deletions cut 3 bases from V and 0 bases from J, with 12 bases between. The CDR3 is CASSSLGGMNTEAFF. DNA of the CDR3: TGCGCCAGCAGCTCCCTGGGTGGGATGAACACTGAAGCTTTCTTT.

The chain couples TRBV4-1 to TRBJ2-7, with 7 bases fitting TRBD2. Germline-derived CDR1 and CDR2 are MGHRA and YSYEKL. The CDR3 has 15 amino acids. J was trimmed by 0 bases and V by 3 bases; bases with no gene match: 5. CDR3 protein: CASSQRAGVSYEQYF. In DNA form, the CDR3 reads TGCGCCAGCAGCCAGAGGGCGGGAGTCTCCTACGAGCAGTACTTC.

This clonotype has at least ten counts. The chain carries TRBV3-1 and TRBJ2-7, with TRBD1 as a possible D gene (6 bases). The V end lost 4 bases, the J end lost 6 bases, and 16 bases lay between the germline ends. The CDR3 sequence is 14 residues long. The germline CDR1 and CDR2 sequences are LGHDT and YNNKEL (reference sequence). This CDR3 is CASSLTSGASEQYV. The CDR3 nucleotides read TGTGCCAGCAGCCTAACATCAGGGGCAAGCGAGCAGTACGTC.

This clonotype was detected ten times or more. The chain couples TRBV2 to TRBJ1-4, with a tentative D call TRBD1 (5 bases). Per the germline V gene, CDR1 is SNHLY and CDR2 is FYNNEI. Trimming left V 8 bases short and J 6 bases short, with 22 bases between. CDR3 length: 16 amino acids. CDR3 in amino acids: CASSSGEQAGDEKLFF. The CDR3 bases are TGTGCCAGCTCATCGGGCGAACAGGCCGGAGATGAAAAACTGTTTTTT.

V and J are TRBV30 and TRBJ1-4; D is ambiguous. Germline CDR1 and CDR2: GTSNPN and SVGIG (reference sequence). CDR3 length: 16 residues. V was pared by 0 bases and J by 3 bases, with 14 bases between. CDR3: CAWSVDPGVANEKLFF. CDR3 in DNA: TGTGCCTGGAGTGTAGACCCGGGAGTGGCTAATGAAAAACTGTTTTTT.